The entry below describes one TCR beta chain. Antigen: not known. The sample comes from a study of shared clonotypes between healthy human individuals. Sequencing was performed with immunoSEQ multiplex PCR; in TCRdb, only in-frame clones are kept and a portion is missing. This sample has 550,000 to 700,000 clones, with more than 70% found just once. Unmatched junction bases numbered 12, after V lost 3 bases and J lost 0 bases. The CDR3 contains 18 residues. In germline, CDR1 is SGHRS, CDR2 YFSETQ. Overall study findings and caveats: Among the subsets, naive ones generally showed larger estimated richness than memory ones. Sorted-subset sequencing, rarefaction showed, was incomplete despite large depth.

Nashville, Tennessee was home to all donors, who were Caucasian adults. The sample comprised memory CD4+ T cells sorted from blood. The subset was: CD45RA-negative fraction. The chain joins TRBV5-1 to TRBJ2-1; 7 nucleotides agree with TRBD1. This TCR came from a woman aged 25-40 years in good health. The CDR3 coding sequence is TGCGCCAGCAGCTGGAAATCAAACGCAGGGGGCTCCTACAATGAGCAGTTCTTC. It is translated as CASSWKSNAGGSYNEQFF.